These T cell receptor beta chains were read from a single sample in a study of blood T cell repertoires in COVID-19. The assay was immunoSEQ multiplex PCR, and TCRdb's table has in-frame clones only and misses some. The sample has about 220,000 clones, 85% seen once. The sample taken for sequencing was peripheral blood. These TCRs come from a woman between 65 and 79 years old with COVID-19, enrolled during active disease. The CDR3 runs from the conserved cysteine through the conserved F or W. The D gene is left open where the match is weak. Some rows have no size entry. The others give once, few or many, or a class for an expanded clone.

TRBV25-1	.	TRBJ2-7	.	TGTGCCAGCAGTGGGGGCAGGGATTACGAGCAGTACTTC	CASSGGRDYEQYF
TRBV5-6	.	TRBJ1-6	.	TGTGCCAGCAGCTTGGTCGGGGACAACGCCTATAATTCACCCCTCCACTTT	CASSLVGDNAYNSPLHF
TRBV27	.	TRBJ2-7	few	TGTGCCAGCAGACCAATTAGGGGCGAGCAGTACTTC	CASRPIRGEQYF
TRBV19	TRBD1	TRBJ1-5	once	TGTGCCAGTAGTCAGGACAGGGGGTATCAGCCCCAGCATTTT	CASSQDRGYQPQHF
TRBV7-9	.	TRBJ1-2	.	TGTGCCAGCAGCTCCCGCGTTACAGGGATCTATGGCTACACCTTC	CASSSRVTGIYGYTF
TRBV7-9	TRBD2	TRBJ2-1	.	TGTGCCAGCAGCCTGAGGACTAGCGGGAGTTTCAATGAGCAGTTCTTC	CASSLRTSGSFNEQFF
TRBV19	TRBD1	TRBJ2-1	once	TGTGCCAGTTACGACCCGGGACAGGGGGCCAATGAGCAGTTCTTC	CASYDPGQGANEQFF
TRBV19	.	TRBJ1-5	.	TGTGCCAGTAGTTCCCCGTCGGCCGGGAAGTTGGATCAGCCCCAGCATTTT	CASSSPSAGKLDQPQHF
TRBV6-6	.	TRBJ1-5	.	TGTGCCAGCAGTTACTCGGGCAGGGCGAGTCAGCCCCAGCATTTT	CASSYSGRASQPQHF
TRBV7-9	.	TRBJ1-4	.	TGTGCCAGCAGCTTAGCGGGGGCAGTAAAACTGTTTTTT	CASSLAGAVKLFF
TRBV9	.	TRBJ2-5	.	TGTGCCAGCGGCACGGGACACACTTTAGAGACCCAGTACTTC	CASGTGHTLETQYF
TRBV5-8	TRBD1	TRBJ1-5	.	TGTGCCAGCAGCTTGGGGACAGGGGGCAATCAGCCCCAGCATTTT	CASSLGTGGNQPQHF
TRBV5-1	.	TRBJ1-2	once	TGCGCCAGCAGCTTGGGACAGCAATCATATGGCTACACCTTC	CASSLGQQSYGYTF
TRBV18	.	TRBJ1-4	.	TGTGCCAGCTCACCGCAGGAAAGTGAGGAAAAACTGTTTTTT	CASSPQESEEKLFF
TRBV9	.	TRBJ2-6	.	TGTGCCAGCAGCGTTACCGCGGACTCTGGGGCCAACGTCCTGACTTTC	CASSVTADSGANVLTF
TRBV9	.	TRBJ2-7	.	TGTGCCAGCAGCGTAGATGGGGCTAGCGACTACGAGCAGTACTTC	CASSVDGASDYEQYF
TRBV19	.	TRBJ1-3	once	TGTGCCACTTCGGAGTTCTCTGGAAACACCATATATTTT	CATSEFSGNTIYF
TRBV27	TRBD1	TRBJ1-2	.	TGTGCCAGCGGTCAGACAGGGGACCCTAACTATGGCTACACCTTC	CASGQTGDPNYGYTF
TRBV6-4	.	TRBJ1-1	.	TGTGCCAGCAGTGACTCCTCCGGTCCATCGAACACTGAAGCTTTCTTT	CASSDSSGPSNTEAFF
TRBV6-2/TRBV6-3	TRBD1	TRBJ1-5	.	TGTGCCAGCAGCTCCGGGACAGGGACGTTAAGCAATCAGCCCCAGCATTTT	CASSSGTGTLSNQPQHF
TRBV9	.	TRBJ1-2	.	TGTGCCAGCAGCGTGAGTAGCCTACCGAATGGCTACACCTTC	CASSVSSLPNGYTF
TRBV7-2	.	TRBJ1-5	.	TGTGCCAGCAGCTTGACAGGACCCAATCAGCCCCAGCATTTT	CASSLTGPNQPQHF
TRBV11-3	.	TRBJ1-1	.	TGTGCCAGCAGCTCCAGATACGGGGTCACTGAAGCTTTCTTT	CASSSRYGVTEAFF
TRBV6-5	TRBD1	TRBJ1-5	once	TGTGCCAGCAGCTCAGGGGGATATCAGCCCCAGCATTTT	CASSSGGYQPQHF
TRBV5-3	TRBD1	TRBJ1-1	.	TGTGCCAGAAGCACCATGGACAGGGGAAGGGACACTGAAGCTTTCTTT	CARSTMDRGRDTEAFF
TRBV7-2	.	TRBJ2-5	once	TGTGCCAGCAGTGGGGGGGCGAGAGAGACCCAGTACTTC	CASSGGARETQYF
TRBV7-9	.	TRBJ2-2	.	TGTGCCAGCAGCGCCAGACTGGGTCCCGGGGAGCTGTTTTTT	CASSARLGPGELFF
TRBV9	.	TRBJ1-3	.	TGTGCCAGCAGCGAGCAGGCCCTCTCTGGAAACACCATATATTTT	CASSEQALSGNTIYF
TRBV6-5	.	TRBJ2-5	few	TGTGCCACCCACCTCGGGTCGGAGACCCAGTACTTC	CATHLGSETQYF
TRBV11-2	TRBD1	TRBJ2-7	few	TGTGCCAGCAGCGCGGGACAGGGGCCCTACGAGCAGTACTTC	CASSAGQGPYEQYF
TRBV27	TRBD2	TRBJ2-7	.	TGTGCCAGCAGTTTCTGGAAGCGGGGAGCCTACGAGCAGTACTTC	CASSFWKRGAYEQYF
TRBV18	.	TRBJ1-1	.	TGTGCCAGCTCACCACTGTCGACAGCGAACACTGAAGCTTTCTTT	CASSPLSTANTEAFF
TRBV29-1	.	TRBJ1-6	.	TGCAGCGTAAGGACAGAATTCAATTCACCCCTCCACTTT	CSVRTEFNSPLHF
TRBV11-2	.	TRBJ2-3	.	TGTGCCAGCAGCCGAGTAACAGATACGCAGTATTTT	CASSRVTDTQYF
TRBV19	.	TRBJ1-4	.	TGTGCCAGTACCCACCCGCAGGGCCAGGAAAAACTGTTTTTT	CASTHPQGQEKLFF
TRBV25-1	.	TRBJ1-6	.	TGTGCCAGCAGTGACCAACAGGGCAATTCACCCCTCCACTTT	CASSDQQGNSPLHF
TRBV7-7	TRBD1	TRBJ2-7	.	TGTGCTAGCAGCTCCGGGACAGGGATCGTAGCGCTCCGCGAGCAGTACTTC	CASSSGTGIVALREQYF
TRBV2	TRBD1	TRBJ1-5	.	TGTGCCAGCAGACCCGGGACAGGGGAAAATCAGCCCCAGCATTTT	CASRPGTGENQPQHF
TRBV19	TRBD1	TRBJ2-7	.	TGTGCCAGTAGTGTGGGACAGGGCCACTACGAGCAGTACTTC	CASSVGQGHYEQYF
TRBV19	TRBD2	TRBJ2-3	.	TGTGCCACCCAGCCCCTAGCGGGGACAGATACGCAGTATTTT	CATQPLAGTDTQYF
TRBV29-1	.	TRBJ1-1	.	TGCAGCGTTACCCACAGGGACGGCACTGAAGCTTTCTTT	CSVTHRDGTEAFF
TRBV7-2	.	TRBJ1-5	.	TGTGCCAGCAGCTTATTTACAGGGTCCTACAATCAGCCCCAGCATTTT	CASSLFTGSYNQPQHF
TRBV7-7	TRBD2	TRBJ2-2	.	TGTGCTAGCAGCTTAATCGGACTAGGAAACGGGGAGCTGTTTTTT	CASSLIGLGNGELFF
TRBV29-1	.	TRBJ2-1	.	TGCAGCGTTGGGGCCAATGAGCAGTTCTTC	CSVGANEQFF
TRBV4-3	TRBD1	TRBJ2-2	.	TGCGCCAGCAGCCGGACAGGGGTCGGGGAGCTGTTTTTT	CASSRTGVGELFF
TRBV5-6	.	TRBJ2-7	.	TGTGCCAGCAGTAACCAGGTATGGGCCTACGAGCAGTACTTC	CASSNQVWAYEQYF
TRBV6-2/TRBV6-3	.	TRBJ1-2	.	TGTGCCAGCAGTCGAACCCCGACGGGTGGCTACACCTTC	CASSRTPTGGYTF
TRBV5-5	.	TRBJ1-4	.	TGTGCCAGCAGCTTGATGGTCGAGGGCGAAAAACTGTTTTTT	CASSLMVEGEKLFF
TRBV24-1	.	TRBJ2-3	.	TGTGCCACCAGTGATCCTAAACACGGGACAGATACGCAGTATTTT	CATSDPKHGTDTQYF
TRBV19	.	TRBJ1-1	.	TGTGCCAGTAGTATAGACAGGTATAACACTGAAGCTTTCTTT	CASSIDRYNTEAFF